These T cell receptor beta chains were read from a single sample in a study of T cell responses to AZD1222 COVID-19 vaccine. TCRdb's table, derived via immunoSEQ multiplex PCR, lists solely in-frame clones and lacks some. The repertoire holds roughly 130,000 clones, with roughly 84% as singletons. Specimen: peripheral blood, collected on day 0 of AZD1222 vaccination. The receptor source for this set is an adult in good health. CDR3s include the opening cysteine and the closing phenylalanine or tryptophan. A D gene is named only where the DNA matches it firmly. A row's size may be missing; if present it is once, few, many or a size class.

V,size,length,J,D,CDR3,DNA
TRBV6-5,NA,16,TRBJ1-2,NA,CASSYSRPGQGYGYTF,TGTGCCAGCAGTTACTCGCGCCCGGGGCAGGGGTATGGCTACACCTTC
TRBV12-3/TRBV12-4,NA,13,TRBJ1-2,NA,CASSPTPTYGYTF,TGTGCCAGCAGTCCGACTCCGACTTATGGCTACACCTTC
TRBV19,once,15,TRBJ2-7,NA,CASSRIGTGDYEQYF,TGTGCCAGTAGTCGGATTGGGACGGGCGACTACGAGCAGTACTTC
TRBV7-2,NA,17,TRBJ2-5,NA,CASSLGGSLGVGETQYF,TGTGCCAGCAGCTTAGGGGGGTCGTTAGGGGTCGGAGAGACCCAGTACTTC
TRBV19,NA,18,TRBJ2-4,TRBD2,CASSILQGTSGILNIQYF,TGTGCCAGTAGTATTCTTCAGGGGACTAGCGGGATCTTAAACATTCAGTACTTC
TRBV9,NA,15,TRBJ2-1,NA,CASSPGWGVDNEQFF,TGTGCCAGCAGCCCCGGTTGGGGGGTTGACAATGAGCAGTTCTTC
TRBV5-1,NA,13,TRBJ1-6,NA,CASSFDLDSPLHF,TGCGCCAGCAGCTTTGATCTTGATTCACCCCTCCACTTT
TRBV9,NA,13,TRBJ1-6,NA,CASSVLVGSGLHF,TGTGCCAGCAGCGTATTGGTCGGGTCAGGCCTCCACTTT
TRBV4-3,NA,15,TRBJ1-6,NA,CASSQDPRRDSPLHF,TGCGCCAGCAGCCAAGACCCAAGGCGAGATTCACCCCTCCACTTT
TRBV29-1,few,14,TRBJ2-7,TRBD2,CSVEGLAGFGEQYF,TGCAGCGTTGAAGGACTAGCGGGATTTGGCGAGCAGTACTTC
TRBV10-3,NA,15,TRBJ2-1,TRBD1,CAISEAGGSYNEQFF,TGTGCCATCAGTGAAGCAGGGGGCTCGTACAATGAGCAGTTCTTC
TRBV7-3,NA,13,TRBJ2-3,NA,CASSSSPTDTQYF,TGTGCCAGCAGCTCTTCTCCGACAGATACGCAGTATTTT
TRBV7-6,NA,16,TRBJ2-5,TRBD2,CASSSGLAGGQETQYF,TGTGCCAGCAGCTCCGGACTAGCGGGGGGGCAAGAGACCCAGTACTTC
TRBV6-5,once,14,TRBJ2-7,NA,CASSRSTLSYEQYF,TGTGCCAGCAGTAGGTCGACCCTTAGCTACGAGCAGTACTTC
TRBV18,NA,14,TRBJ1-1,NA,CASSPRDGTIEAFF,TGTGCCAGCTCACCCCGAGACGGGACAATTGAAGCTTTCTTT
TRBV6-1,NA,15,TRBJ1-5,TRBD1,CASSEERTGVQPQHF,TGTGCCAGCAGTGAAGAAAGAACAGGGGTGCAGCCCCAGCATTTT
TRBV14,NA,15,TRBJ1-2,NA,CASSTTGTPVYGYTF,TGTGCCAGCAGCACAACCGGGACACCGGTCTATGGCTACACCTTC
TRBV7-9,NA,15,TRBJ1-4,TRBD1,CASSWRQGGGEKLFF,TGTGCCAGCAGCTGGAGACAGGGAGGCGGTGAAAAACTGTTTTTT
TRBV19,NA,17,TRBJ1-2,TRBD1,CASSMRLDRRSGYGYTF,TGTGCCAGTAGTATGAGACTGGACAGGAGGAGTGGCTATGGCTACACCTTC
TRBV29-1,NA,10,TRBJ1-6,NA,CSAVNSPLHF,TGCAGCGCTGTTAATTCACCCCTCCACTTT
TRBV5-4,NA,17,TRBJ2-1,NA,CASSTNPGGGLGNEQFF,TGTGCCAGCAGTACTAACCCCGGGGGTGGCCTGGGGAATGAGCAGTTCTTC
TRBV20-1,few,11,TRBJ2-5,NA,CSATRAETQYF,TGCAGTGCTACAAGGGCTGAGACCCAGTACTTC
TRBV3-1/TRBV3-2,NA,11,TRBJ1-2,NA,CASSVQGRYTF,TGTGCCAGCAGCGTACAGGGAAGATACACCTTC
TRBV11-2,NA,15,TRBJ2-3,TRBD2,CASSPVGGTKDTQYF,TGTGCCAGCAGCCCGGTGGGGGGGACGAAAGATACGCAGTATTTT
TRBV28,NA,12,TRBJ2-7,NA,CATEQQPYEQYF,TGTGCCACCGAACAACAGCCCTACGAGCAGTACTTC
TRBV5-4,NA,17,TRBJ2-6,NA,CASSLSIPSSGANVLTF,TGTGCCAGCAGCTTGTCAATTCCGAGCTCTGGGGCCAACGTCCTGACTTTC
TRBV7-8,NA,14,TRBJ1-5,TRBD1,CASSLRQGYQPQHF,TGTGCCAGCAGCCTTCGACAGGGGTATCAGCCCCAGCATTTT
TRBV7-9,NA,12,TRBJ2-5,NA,CASSPGQETQYF,TGTGCCAGCAGCCCCGGACAAGAGACCCAGTACTTC
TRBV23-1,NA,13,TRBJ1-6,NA,CASSQSLRSPLHF,TGCGCCAGCAGTCAATCCCTCAGGTCACCCCTCCACTTT